The clone carrying this T cell receptor beta chain has more than one count but fewer than ten. Its antigen is undetermined. The source of the sample is a study of T cells after yellow fever vaccination. A process of 5'RACE template switching, which added a universal primer site and UMIs, was used to make TCR cDNA. A single record per CDR3 protein comes from TCRdb applying MiXCR to the 5' RACE reads. The sample includes 300,000 to 400,000 distinct CDR3 sequences, around 4.1% of them seen just once. General study points: By day 5 rather than day 15, the secondary response had peaked, though it was weaker. Clonotype sharing between CD4 and CD8 compartments was small. Re-detected after boosting: most primary clones, 95% to 98% of CD4 and 80% to 90% of CD8.

Sample: PBMCs, taken 5 days after the yellow fever booster vaccination. This receptor was identified in a man between 18 and 29 years old who received the YFV17D yellow fever vaccine.

The CDR3 here is CASSLVATSGGNEQFF. For the CDR3, the DNA is TGCGCCAGCAGCTTGGTAGCTACCTCTGGGGGCAATGAGCAGTTCTTC. The rearrangement joins TRBV5-1 to TRBJ2-1; perhaps D is TRBD1 or TRBD2 (5 bases each). Trimming pared 0 bases from V and 6 bases from J, leaving 16 bases between. CDR1 SGHRS and CDR2 YFSETQ come from the germline V gene. The CDR3 runs 16 residues.